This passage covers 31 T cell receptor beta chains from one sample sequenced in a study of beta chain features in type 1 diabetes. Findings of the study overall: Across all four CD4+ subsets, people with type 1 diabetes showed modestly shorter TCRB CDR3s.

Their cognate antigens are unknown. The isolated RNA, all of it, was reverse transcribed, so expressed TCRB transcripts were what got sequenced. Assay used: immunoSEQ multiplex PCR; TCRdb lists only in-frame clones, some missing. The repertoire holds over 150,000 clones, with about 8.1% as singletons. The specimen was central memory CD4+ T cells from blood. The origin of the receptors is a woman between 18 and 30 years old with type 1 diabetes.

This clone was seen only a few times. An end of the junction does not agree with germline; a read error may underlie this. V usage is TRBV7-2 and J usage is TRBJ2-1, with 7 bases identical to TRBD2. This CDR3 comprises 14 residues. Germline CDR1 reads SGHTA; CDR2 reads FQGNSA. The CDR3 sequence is CATDGGSSNNEQFF. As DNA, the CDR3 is TGTGCCACCGATGGCGGGAGCTCCAACAATGAGCAGTTCTTC.

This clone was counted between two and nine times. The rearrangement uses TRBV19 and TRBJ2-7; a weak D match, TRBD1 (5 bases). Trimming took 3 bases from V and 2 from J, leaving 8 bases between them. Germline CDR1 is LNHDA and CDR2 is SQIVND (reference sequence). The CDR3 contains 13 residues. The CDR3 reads CASSIRDAYEQYF. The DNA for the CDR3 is TGTGCCAGTAGTATCAGGGATGCCTACGAGCAGTACTTC.

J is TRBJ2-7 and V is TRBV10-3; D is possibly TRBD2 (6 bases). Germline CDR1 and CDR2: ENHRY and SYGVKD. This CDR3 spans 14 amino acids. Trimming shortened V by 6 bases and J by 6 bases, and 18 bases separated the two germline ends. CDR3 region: CAIRGDSKLGEQYF. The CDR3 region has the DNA TGTGCCATCAGAGGGGACTCTAAACTGGGCGAGCAGTACTTC.

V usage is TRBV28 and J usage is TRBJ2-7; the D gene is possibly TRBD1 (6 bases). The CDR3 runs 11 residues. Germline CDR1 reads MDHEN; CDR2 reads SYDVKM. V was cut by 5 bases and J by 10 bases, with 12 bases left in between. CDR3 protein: CASSPRGGQYF. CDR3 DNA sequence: TGTGCCAGCAGTCCCAGGGGCGGTCAGTACTTC.

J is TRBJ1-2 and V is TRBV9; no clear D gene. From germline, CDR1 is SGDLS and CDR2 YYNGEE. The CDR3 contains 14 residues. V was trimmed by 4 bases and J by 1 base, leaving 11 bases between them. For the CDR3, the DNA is TGTGCCAGCAGCCCACGGGAGTTTAACTATGGCTACACCTTC. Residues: CASSPREFNYGYTF.

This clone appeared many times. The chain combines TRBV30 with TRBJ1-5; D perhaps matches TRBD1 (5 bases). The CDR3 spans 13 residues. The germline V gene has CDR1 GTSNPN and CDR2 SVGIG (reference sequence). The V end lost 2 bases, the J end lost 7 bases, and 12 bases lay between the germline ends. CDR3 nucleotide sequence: TGTGCCTGGAGTTCCGGGGGGTGGCAGCCCCAGCATTTT. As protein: CAWSSGGWQPQHF. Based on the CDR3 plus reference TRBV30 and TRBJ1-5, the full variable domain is SQTIHQWPATLVQPVGSPLSLECTVEGTSNPNLYWYRQAAGRGLQLLFYSVGIGQISSEVPQNLSASRPQDRQFILSSKKLLLSDSGFYLCAWSSGGWQPQHFGDGTRLSIL.

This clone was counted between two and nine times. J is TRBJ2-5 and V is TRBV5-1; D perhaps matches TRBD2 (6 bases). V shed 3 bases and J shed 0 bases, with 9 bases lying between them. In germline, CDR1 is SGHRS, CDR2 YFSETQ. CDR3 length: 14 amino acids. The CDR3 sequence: CASSSGVNQETQYF. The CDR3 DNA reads TGCGCCAGCAGCTCGGGAGTAAACCAAGAGACCCAGTACTTC.

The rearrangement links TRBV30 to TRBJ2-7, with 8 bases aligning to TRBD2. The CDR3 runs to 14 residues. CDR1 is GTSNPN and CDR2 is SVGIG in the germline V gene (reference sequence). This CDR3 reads CAFTGTSVSYEQYF. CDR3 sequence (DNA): TGTGCTTTTACAGGGACTAGTGTCTCCTACGAGCAGTACTTC.

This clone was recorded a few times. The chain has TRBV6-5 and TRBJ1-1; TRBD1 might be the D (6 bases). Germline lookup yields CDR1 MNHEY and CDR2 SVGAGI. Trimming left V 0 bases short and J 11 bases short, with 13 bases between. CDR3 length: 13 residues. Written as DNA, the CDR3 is TGTGCCAGCAGTTACTCGGGACATCCATCGGCTTTCTTT. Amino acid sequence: CASSYSGHPSAFF.

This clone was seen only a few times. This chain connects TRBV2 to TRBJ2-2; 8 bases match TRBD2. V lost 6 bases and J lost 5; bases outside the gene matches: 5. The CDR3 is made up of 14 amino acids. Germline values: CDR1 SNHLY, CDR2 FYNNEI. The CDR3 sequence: CASRRRGGTGELFF. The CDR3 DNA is TGTGCCAGCAGGAGACGGGGGGGGACCGGGGAGCTGTTTTTT.

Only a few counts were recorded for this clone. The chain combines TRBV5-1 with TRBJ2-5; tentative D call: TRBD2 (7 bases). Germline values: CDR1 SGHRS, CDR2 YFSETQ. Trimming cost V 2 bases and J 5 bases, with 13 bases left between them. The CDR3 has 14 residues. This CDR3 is CASSFRGAGETQYF. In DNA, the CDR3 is TGCGCCAGCAGCTTCCGGGGGGCCGGGGAGACCCAGTACTTC. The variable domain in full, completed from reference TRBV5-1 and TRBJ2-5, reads KAGVTQTPRYLIKTRGQQVTLSCSPISGHRSVSWYQQTPGQGLQFLFEYFSETQRNKGNFPGRFSGRQFSNSRSEMNVSTLELGDSALYLCASSFRGAGETQYFGPGTRLLVL.

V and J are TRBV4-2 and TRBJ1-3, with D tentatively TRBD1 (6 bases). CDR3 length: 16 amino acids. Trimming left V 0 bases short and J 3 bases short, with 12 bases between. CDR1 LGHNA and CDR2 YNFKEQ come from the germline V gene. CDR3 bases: TGTGCCAGCAGCCAAGAAAGGGACAATTATGGAAACACCATATATTTT. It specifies CASSQERDNYGNTIYF.

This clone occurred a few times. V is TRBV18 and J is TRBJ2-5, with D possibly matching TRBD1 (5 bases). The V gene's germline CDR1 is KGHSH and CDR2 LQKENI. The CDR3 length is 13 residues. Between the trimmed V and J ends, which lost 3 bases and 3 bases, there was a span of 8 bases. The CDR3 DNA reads TGTGCCAGCTCACCCGGCAGGGAAGAGACCCAGTACTTC. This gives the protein CASSPGREETQYF.

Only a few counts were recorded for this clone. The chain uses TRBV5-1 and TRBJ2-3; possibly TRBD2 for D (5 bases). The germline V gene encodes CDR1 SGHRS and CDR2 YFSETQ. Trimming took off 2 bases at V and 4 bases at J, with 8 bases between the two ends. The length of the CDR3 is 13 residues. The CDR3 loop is CASSFEGADTQYF. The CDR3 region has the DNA TGCGCCAGCAGCTTCGAGGGCGCAGATACGCAGTATTTT.

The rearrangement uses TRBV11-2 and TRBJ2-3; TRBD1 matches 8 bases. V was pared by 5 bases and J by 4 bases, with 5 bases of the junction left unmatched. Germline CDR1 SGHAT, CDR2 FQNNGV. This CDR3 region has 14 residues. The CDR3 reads CASSKTGDADTQYF. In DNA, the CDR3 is TGTGCCAGCAGCAAGACAGGGGACGCAGATACGCAGTATTTT.

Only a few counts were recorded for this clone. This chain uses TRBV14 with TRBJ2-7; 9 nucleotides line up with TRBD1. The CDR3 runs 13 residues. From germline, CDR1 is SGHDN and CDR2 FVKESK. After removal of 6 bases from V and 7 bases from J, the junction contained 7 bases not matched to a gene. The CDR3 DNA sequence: TGTGCCAGCAGGCTCCGGACAGGGGTTGAGCAGTACTTC. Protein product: CASRLRTGVEQYF.

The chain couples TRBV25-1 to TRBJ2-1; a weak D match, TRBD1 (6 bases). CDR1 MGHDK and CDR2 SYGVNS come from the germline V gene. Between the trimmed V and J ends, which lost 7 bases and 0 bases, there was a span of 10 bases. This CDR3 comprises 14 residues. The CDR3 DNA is TGTGCCAGCATCGGGACACCCTCCTACAATGAGCAGTTCTTC. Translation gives CASIGTPSYNEQFF. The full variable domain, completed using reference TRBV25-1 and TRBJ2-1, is EADIYQTPRYLVIGTGKKITLECSQTMGHDKMYWYQQDPGMELHLIHYSYGVNSTEKGDLSSESTVSRIRTEHFPLTLESARPSHTSQYLCASIGTPSYNEQFFGPGTRLTVL.

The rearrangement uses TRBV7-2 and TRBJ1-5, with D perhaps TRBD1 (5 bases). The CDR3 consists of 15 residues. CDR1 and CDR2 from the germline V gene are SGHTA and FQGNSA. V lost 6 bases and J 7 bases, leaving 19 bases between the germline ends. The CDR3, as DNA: TGTGCCAGCAGTCAAACCTCCAGGGTTAGGCAGCCCCAGCATTTT. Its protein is CASSQTSRVRQPQHF.

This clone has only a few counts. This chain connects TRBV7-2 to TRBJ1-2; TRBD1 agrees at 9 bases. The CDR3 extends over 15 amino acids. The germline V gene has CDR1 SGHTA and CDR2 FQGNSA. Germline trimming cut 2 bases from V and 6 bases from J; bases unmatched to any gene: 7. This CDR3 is CASSLPGTGRHGYTF. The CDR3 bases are TGTGCCAGCAGCTTACCCGGGACAGGGAGACATGGCTACACCTTC. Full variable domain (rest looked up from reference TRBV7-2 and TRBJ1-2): GAGVSQSPSNKVTEKGKDVELRCDPISGHTALYWYRQSLGQGLEFLIYFQGNSAPDKSGLPSDRFSAERTGGSVSTLTIQRTQQEDSAVYLCASSLPGTGRHGYTFGSGTRLTVV.

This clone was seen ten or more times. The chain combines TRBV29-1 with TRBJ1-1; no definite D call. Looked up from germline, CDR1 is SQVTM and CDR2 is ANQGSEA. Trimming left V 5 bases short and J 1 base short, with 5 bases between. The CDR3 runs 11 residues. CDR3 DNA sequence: TGCAGCGTTAAACAGAACACTGAAGCTTTCTTT. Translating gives CSVKQNTEAFF. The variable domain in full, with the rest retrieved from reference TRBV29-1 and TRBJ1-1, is SAVISQKPSRDICQRGTSLTIQCQVDSQVTMMFWYRQQPGQSLTLIATANQGSEATYESGFVIDKFPISRPNLTFSTLTVSNMSPEDSSIYLCSVKQNTEAFFGQGTRLTVV.

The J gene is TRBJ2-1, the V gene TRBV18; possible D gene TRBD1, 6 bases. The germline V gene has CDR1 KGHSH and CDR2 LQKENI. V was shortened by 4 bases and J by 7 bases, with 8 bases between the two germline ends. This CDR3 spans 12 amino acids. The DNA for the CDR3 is TGTGCCAGCTCACAACAGGGAAATGAGCAGTTCTTC. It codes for CASSQQGNEQFF.

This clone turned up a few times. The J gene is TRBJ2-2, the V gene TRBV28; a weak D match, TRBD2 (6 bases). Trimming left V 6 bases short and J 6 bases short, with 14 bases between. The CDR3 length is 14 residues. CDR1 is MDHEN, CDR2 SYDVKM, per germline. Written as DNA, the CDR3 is TGTGCCAGCAGAGTCGGGAGTCCCCCCGGGGAGCTGTTTTTT. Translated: CASRVGSPPGELFF.

The CDR3 DNA follows: TGCGCCAGCAGCCACGTACAGGGGTACTCTGAAAAACTGTTTTTT. It is translated as CASSHVQGYSEKLFF. V gene TRBV4-1 combines with J gene TRBJ1-4, with 7 positions matching TRBD1. CDR3 length equals 15 residues. V lost 3 bases and J lost 7; bases outside the gene matches: 8. Germline loops: CDR1 MGHRA, CDR2 YSYEKL.

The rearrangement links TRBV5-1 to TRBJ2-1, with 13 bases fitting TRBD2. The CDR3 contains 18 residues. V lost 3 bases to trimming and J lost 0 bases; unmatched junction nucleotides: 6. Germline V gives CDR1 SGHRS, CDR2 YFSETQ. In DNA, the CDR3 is TGCGCCAGCAGCTCGGGGACTAGCGGGGCCAGCTCCTACAATGAGCAGTTCTTC. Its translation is CASSSGTSGASSYNEQFF.

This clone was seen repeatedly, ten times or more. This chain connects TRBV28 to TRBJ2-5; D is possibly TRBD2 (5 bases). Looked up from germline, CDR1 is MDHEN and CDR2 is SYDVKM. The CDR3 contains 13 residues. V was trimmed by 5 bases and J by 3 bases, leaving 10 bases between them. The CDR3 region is CASSSGLKETQYF. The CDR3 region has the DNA TGTGCCAGCAGTAGCGGTCTGAAAGAGACCCAGTACTTC.

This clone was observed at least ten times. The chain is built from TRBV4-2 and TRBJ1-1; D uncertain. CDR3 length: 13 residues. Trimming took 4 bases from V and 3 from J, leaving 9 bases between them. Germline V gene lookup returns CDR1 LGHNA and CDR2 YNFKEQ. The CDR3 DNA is TGTGCCAGCAGCCGCCGGGTTGACACTGAAGCTTTCTTT. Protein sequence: CASSRRVDTEAFF.

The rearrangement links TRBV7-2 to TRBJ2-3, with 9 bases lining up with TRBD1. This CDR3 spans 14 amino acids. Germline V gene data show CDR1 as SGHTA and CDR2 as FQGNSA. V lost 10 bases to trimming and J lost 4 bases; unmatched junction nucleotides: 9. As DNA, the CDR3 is TGTGCCACCGTGGACAGGGGATCAGCAGATACGCAGTATTTT. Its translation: CATVDRGSADTQYF.

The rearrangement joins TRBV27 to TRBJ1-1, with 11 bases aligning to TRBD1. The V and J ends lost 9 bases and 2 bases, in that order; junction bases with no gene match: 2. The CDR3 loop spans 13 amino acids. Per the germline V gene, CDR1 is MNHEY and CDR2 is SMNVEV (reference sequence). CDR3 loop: CASGQGANTEAFF. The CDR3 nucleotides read TGTGCCAGTGGACAGGGGGCTAACACTGAAGCTTTCTTT.

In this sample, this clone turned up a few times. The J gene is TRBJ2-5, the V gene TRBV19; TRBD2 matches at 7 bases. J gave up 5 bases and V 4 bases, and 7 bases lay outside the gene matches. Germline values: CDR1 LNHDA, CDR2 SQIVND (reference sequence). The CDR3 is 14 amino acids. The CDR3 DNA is TGTGCCAGTAGTAGCGGGAGCGACCTCGAGACCCAGTACTTC. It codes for CASSSGSDLETQYF.

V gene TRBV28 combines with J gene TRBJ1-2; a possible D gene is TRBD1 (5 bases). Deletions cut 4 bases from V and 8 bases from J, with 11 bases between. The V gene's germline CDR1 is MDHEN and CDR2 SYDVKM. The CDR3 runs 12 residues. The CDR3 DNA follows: TGTGCCAGCAGTTGGAAAGGGGCAGGCTACACCTTC. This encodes CASSWKGAGYTF.

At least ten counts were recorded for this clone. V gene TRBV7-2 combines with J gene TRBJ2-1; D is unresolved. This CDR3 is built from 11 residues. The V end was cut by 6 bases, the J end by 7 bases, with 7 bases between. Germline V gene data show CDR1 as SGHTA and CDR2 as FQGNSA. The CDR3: CASRGMNEQFF. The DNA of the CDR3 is TGTGCCAGCAGGGGCATGAATGAGCAGTTCTTC.